The clone carrying this T cell receptor beta chain occurred once. This sample was taken from a study of shared clonotypes between healthy human individuals. Investigators divided CD4+ cells into CD45RA+ naive and CD45RA-negative memory subsets. Germline V gene lookup returns CDR1 LNHNV and CDR2 YYDKDF (reference sequence). This CDR3 has 14 amino acids. V shed 5 bases and J 7 bases; nucleotides not matched to a gene: 6. Some clones are missing from TCRdb's copy, which holds only in-frame ones; the method was immunoSEQ multiplex PCR. Counted here are a few million clones, 85% to 95% occurring once; the ten biggest clones make up 0.39%.

The V and J genes are TRBV15 and TRBJ1-4; TRBD1 matches 8 bases. This TCR was sampled from a man younger than 35 in good health. Some clones in this sample may be carry-over from other donors' samples. Sequences were obtained from naive CD4+ T cells from PBMCs. The sample's subset: CD45RA+ positively selected. The CDR3 spells CATSGQGRTEKLFF. The DNA for the CDR3 is TGTGCCACCAGCGGACAGGGTCGAACTGAAAAACTGTTTTTT.